This T cell receptor beta chain was captured by sequencing in a study of T-cell reconstitution after alpha-beta-depleted transplantation in children (dated by TCRdb to 2015 to 2016). At the level of the whole study: T-cell immune reconstitution after TCRalphabeta/CD19-depleted allogeneic hematopoietic cell transplantation in children was quantitatively tracked in the study by means of TCR repertoire profiling. Overall study results and their limits: In some patients, high TCRbeta diversity at day 60 was attributed to recipient T cells and intrathymic progenitors that had survived conditioning. The apparently early recovery of alphabetaT-cell counts about two months after transplant reportedly depended on only several hundred rapidly expanded clones that came from non-depleted graft cells. The frequencies of hyperexpanded clones fell over the following months, and after one year, T-cell counts and TCRbeta diversity were mostly attributed to newly produced T cells.

Taken with the paper, the label for treatment or condition translates to: allogeneic hematopoietic cell transplantation with graft depleted of TCRalphabeta T cells and CD19 B cells. The transplant recipients were children given TCRalphabeta/CD19-depleted allogeneic hematopoietic cell grafts. The CDR3 holds 12 amino acids from the cysteine to the phenylalanine. The retained sequence is limited to the CDR3, 36 bases, with the frame set at the first base. For CDR1 and CDR2, the germline V gene lists SNHLY and FYNNEI. Trimming at the junction amounts to 6 bases on V and 7 bases on J, and the germline ends lie 10 bases apart. This clonotype was observed many times. The antigen it binds to is not known. No base quality information exists; no much larger clone differs at one position. Libraries were constructed by PCR. Sequencing took place on an Illumina HiSeq 2500. TCR libraries were prepared with molecular barcoding, using unique molecular identifiers to normalize TCRbeta repertoire quantification. TCRdb reanalyzed the raw reads on its own, using fastp at Q25 for trimming and MiXCR for clone calling, and kept in-frame beta chains. Each CDR3 protein gets just one entry, which takes the most common genes and DNA from the rows behind it. Counted in this sample were about 300,000 distinct CDR3 sequences; over 7% of them appeared once. The top ten clones comprise 9.1% of the sample.

The TCR sequence derives from a female patient aged 2-9 years who had a stem cell transplant for Fanconi anemia, so the T cells may come from the graft donor. The chain is encoded by TRBV2 joined to TRBJ2-1; the D gene is perhaps TRBD1 or TRBD2, as each covers 5 bases. This sample comprised peripheral blood, obtained 360 days after TCRalphabeta/CD19-depleted stem cell transplant. Here the CDR3 is given as CASSKGENEQFF. The nucleotide sequence is TGTGCCAGCAGCAAAGGGGAGAATGAGCAGTTCTTC. The full variable domain, completed from the reference TRBV2 and TRBJ2-1 proteins outside the CDR3, reads EPEVTQTPSHQVTQMGQEVILRCVPISNHLYFYWYRQILGQKVEFLVSFYNNEISEKSEIFDDQFSVERPDGSNFTLKIRSTKLEDSAMYFCASSKGENEQFFGPGTRLTVL.